This T cell receptor (beta chain) was recovered during a study of blood T cells in healthy people across ages. General observations from the study: No one knew whether donors had CMV, which possibly confounded expanded clonotype changes. Observed TCR beta diversity per million T cells went down as age went up. This fall followed a roughly linear course with age.

The CDR3 extends over 14 amino acids. The V gene end was trimmed by 9 bases and the J gene end by 7 bases; junction bases not matched to a gene: 10. CDR1 is SNHLY and CDR2 is FYNNEI in the germline V gene. Primed by a sample-barcoded 5' primer and a J-beta primer mix, a second PCR proceeded for roughly 7 to 12 cycles. TCRdb reanalysed the 5' RACE reads using MiXCR and keeps one entry per CDR3 protein. The table shows about 1.7 million distinct CDR3 sequences, with about 28% occurring only once. This clonotype was counted a few times. What it binds is unknown. The TCR originated in a woman aged 25 to 39 in good health. The chain recombines TRBV2 with TRBJ2-7, with TRBD2 identical over 12 bases. The sequenced sample consisted of blood. This CDR3 is CARTRLAGAGEQYF. The CDR3 DNA follows: TGTGCCAGAACCAGACTAGCGGGAGCCGGAGAGCAGTACTTC.